These 31 T cell receptor beta chains came from one sample sequenced in a study of a mutant IDH1 vaccine in newly diagnosed glioma. Time point reported: baseline, week 1 (first vaccination visit). The treatment was: pre-vaccination baseline after standard-of-care therapy. Clones were sequenced by immunoSEQ multiplex PCR, and TCRdb holds only the in-frame ones, with some missing. The data hold 25,000 to 35,000 clones, with more than 85% observed a single time. This sample comprised PBMCs, obtained from a glioma patient treated with radiotherapy, temozolomide or both. The receptors were sampled from a woman between 40 and 55 years old with glioma.

V and J are TRBV5-4 and TRBJ2-2, with D possibly matching TRBD2 (6 bases). The CDR3 loop spans 13 amino acids. V gave up 7 bases and J gave up 2 bases, with 9 bases separating them. Germline values: CDR1 SGHNT, CDR2 YYREEE (reference sequence). The CDR3: CASVGGNTGELFF. CDR3 sequence (DNA): TGTGCCAGCGTGGGAGGAAACACCGGGGAGCTGTTTTTT. Based on the CDR3 plus reference TRBV5-4 and TRBJ2-2, the full variable domain is ETGVTQSPTHLIKTRGQQVTLRCSSQSGHNTVSWYQQALGQGPQFIFQYYREEENGRGNFPPRFSGLQFPNYSSELNVNALELDDSALYLCASVGGNTGELFFGEGSRLTVL.

This chain connects TRBV10-3 to TRBJ1-1; maybe TRBD1 (5 bases). Trimming removed 4 bases at V and 4 bases at J, with 13 bases between. The CDR3 extends over 14 amino acids. Per the germline V gene, CDR1 is ENHRY and CDR2 is SYGVKD. The CDR3 bases are TGTGCCATCAGTGTAGGGGCGGGATTCACTGAAGCTTTCTTT. Amino acids: CAISVGAGFTEAFF.

The sample holds a few counts of this clone. V and J are TRBV6-5 and TRBJ2-7; a possible D gene is TRBD1 (5 bases). CDR1 MNHEY and CDR2 SVGAGI come from the germline V gene. The CDR3 runs to 13 residues. V was clipped by 6 bases and J by 2 bases, with 11 bases between them. CDR3 in DNA: TGTGCCAGCAGGCTGACAGCTACCTACGAGCAGTACTTC. This codes for CASRLTATYEQYF.

This clone appeared a single time. V is TRBV29-1 and J is TRBJ2-3; 10 bases fit TRBD2. The CDR3 loop spans 14 amino acids. Trimming took 8 bases from V and 1 from J; bases not matched to a gene: 6. Germline V gene lookup returns CDR1 SQVTM and CDR2 ANQGSEA. The CDR3 DNA reads as TGCAGCATTTATAGCGGGGGGCGCACAGATACGCAGTATTTT. Its translation: CSIYSGGRTDTQYF.

The chain combines TRBV7-9 with TRBJ1-1, with no clear D. This CDR3 is built from 15 residues. V was shortened by 3 bases and J by 3 bases, with 14 bases between the two germline ends. CDR1 and CDR2 from the germline V gene are SEHNR and FQNEAQ (reference sequence). CDR3 coding DNA: TGTGCCAGCAGCTTGGGTAGGGTTTCGTACACTGAAGCTTTCTTT. Translation gives CASSLGRVSYTEAFF. Full variable domain (remainder filled in from reference TRBV7-9 and TRBJ1-1): DTGVSQNPRHKITKRGQNVTFRCDPISEHNRLYWYRQTLGQGPEFLTYFQNEAQLEKSRLLSDRFSAERPKGSFSTLEIQRTEQGDSAMYLCASSLGRVSYTEAFFGQGTRLTVV.

The chain has TRBV6-6 and TRBJ2-7, with D unresolved. The V gene's germline CDR1 is MNHNY and CDR2 SVGAGI (reference sequence). Deletions cut 7 bases from V and 4 bases from J, with 11 bases between. The CDR3 is made up of 12 amino acids. This CDR3 reads CASTYGRYEQYF. The CDR3 DNA sequence: TGTGCCAGCACCTACGGGCGGTACGAGCAGTACTTC.

V is TRBV2 and J is TRBJ2-7; 9 bases are shared with TRBD2. The germline gives CDR1 SNHLY, CDR2 FYNNEI. This CDR3 is built from 14 residues. V shed 6 bases and J 0 bases; nucleotides not matched to a gene: 3. CDR3 residues: CASRGGLASYEQYF. The DNA for the CDR3 is TGTGCCAGCAGGGGGGGACTAGCCTCCTACGAGCAGTACTTC.

This chain connects TRBV6-5 to TRBJ2-7; 8 bases line up with TRBD1. The CDR3 covers 15 residues. CDR1 is MNHEY, CDR2 SVGAGI, per germline. The ends lost 6 bases at V and 0 bases at J; junction bases unmatched: 7. The CDR3 loop is CASSWTGRSSYEQYF. In DNA, the CDR3 is TGTGCCAGCAGCTGGACAGGGAGGAGCTCCTACGAGCAGTACTTC.

The chain is built from TRBV30 and TRBJ2-2; D is possibly TRBD2 (5 bases). In germline, CDR1 is GTSNPN, CDR2 SVGIG (reference sequence). V gave up 2 bases and J gave up 3 bases, with 10 bases separating them. The CDR3 consists of 14 residues. CDR3: CAWSLTRYTGELFF. The DNA of the CDR3 is TGTGCCTGGAGTCTCACTAGGTACACCGGGGAGCTGTTTTTT.

This sequence joins TRBV29-1 and TRBJ1-1; perhaps TRBD1 as D (5 bases). V lost 7 bases to trimming and J lost 2 bases, with 14 bases between them. The CDR3 spans 13 residues. Germline V gives CDR1 SQVTM, CDR2 ANQGSEA. The DNA of the CDR3 is TGCAGCGCAAAGGGGCAGCTAAACACTGAAGCTTTCTTT. Translating gives CSAKGQLNTEAFF.

This chain connects TRBV5-1 to TRBJ1-1; D remains unclear. This CDR3 comprises 13 residues. Germline V gene sequence: CDR1 SGHRS, CDR2 YFSETQ. V lost 1 base to trimming and J lost 8 bases, with 12 bases between them. The CDR3 here is CASSLSRFREAFF. CDR3 in DNA: TGCGCCAGCAGCTTGTCCAGGTTTAGGGAAGCTTTCTTT.

The rearrangement joins TRBV5-3 to TRBJ2-7; 9 bases agree with TRBD1. TRBV5-3 is noted as an ORF with a role that remains uncertain. V lost 5 bases, J lost 2 bases, and 17 bases stayed unmatched. This CDR3 contains 18 residues. This CDR3 reads CARSYIRRDREETYEQYF. CDR3 sequence (DNA): TGTGCCAGAAGTTACATACGCCGGGACAGGGAGGAGACCTACGAGCAGTACTTC.

V and J are TRBV6-1 and TRBJ1-2; the D gene is possibly TRBD1 (6 bases). Germline CDR1 reads MNHNS; CDR2 reads SASEGT. The length of the CDR3 is 11 residues. V lost 7 bases and J 8 bases, leaving 11 bases between the germline ends. Here the CDR3 reads CASNQGHGYTF. The CDR3 DNA follows: TGTGCCAGCAACCAGGGGCACGGCTACACCTTC.

Written as DNA, the CDR3 is TGCGCCAGCAGTAATAGCGGGAGGAATACAGATACGCAGTATTTT. Translation gives CASSNSGRNTDTQYF. The V and J genes are TRBV5-1 and TRBJ2-3; 10 nucleotides agree with TRBD2. With 5 bases clipped from V and 3 bases from J, the junction kept 6 bases outside the gene matches. The CDR3 runs to 15 residues. CDR1 is SGHRS, CDR2 YFSETQ, per germline.

This clone was observed a single time. The J gene is TRBJ1-4, the V gene TRBV6-1, with D possibly matching TRBD1 (6 bases). The V end lost 7 bases, the J end lost 8 bases, and 8 bases lay between the germline ends. The CDR3 loop spans 11 amino acids. Per the germline V gene, CDR1 is MNHNS and CDR2 is SASEGT. This CDR3 reads CASTDREKLFF. CDR3 DNA sequence: TGTGCCAGCACCGACAGGGAAAAACTGTTTTTT.

The gene calls are TRBV7-2 and TRBJ1-3, with D perhaps matching TRBD1 (5 bases). Germline V gives CDR1 SGHTA, CDR2 FQGNSA. Trimming removed 1 base at V and 0 bases at J, with 13 bases between. The CDR3 covers 17 residues. The CDR3 DNA reads TGTGCCAGCAGCTTAGGATGGGGGACGGGCTCTGGAAACACCATATATTTT. The encoded protein is CASSLGWGTGSGNTIYF. The full variable domain, completed using reference TRBV7-2 and TRBJ1-3, is GAGVSQSPSNKVTEKGKDVELRCDPISGHTALYWYRQSLGQGLEFLIYFQGNSAPDKSGLPSDRFSAERTGGSVSTLTIQRTQQEDSAVYLCASSLGWGTGSGNTIYFGEGSWLTVV.

V is TRBV4-3 and J is TRBJ1-2; tentative D call: TRBD1 (6 bases). The germline gives CDR1 LGHNA, CDR2 YSLEER. Trimming stripped 0 bases from V and 8 bases from J, with 16 bases between. This CDR3 comprises 15 residues. The CDR3 nucleotides read TGCGCCAGCAGCCAAGATTTGGGACAAAGCAGAGGCTACACCTTC. This sequence encodes CASSQDLGQSRGYTF.

This chain uses TRBV30 with TRBJ1-2, with a weak D call TRBD1 (6 bases). V lost 1 base and J lost 2, with 8 bases in between. The CDR3 is 13 residues long. The germline CDR1 and CDR2 sequences are GTSNPN and SVGIG (reference sequence). CDR3 coding DNA: TGTGCCTGGAGTGGGACAGCAAACTATGGCTACACCTTC. It translates to CAWSGTANYGYTF. The entire variable domain, with the rest obtained from reference TRBV30 and TRBJ1-2, is as follows: SQTIHQWPATLVQPVGSPLSLECTVEGTSNPNLYWYRQAAGRGLQLLFYSVGIGQISSEVPQNLSASRPQDRQFILSSKKLLLSDSGFYLCAWSGTANYGYTFGSGTRLTVV.

This chain links TRBV5-6 with TRBJ2-1; 12 bases fit TRBD1. The CDR3 is 17 residues long. The V gene's germline CDR1 is SGHDT and CDR2 YYEEEE. The trim removed 6 bases at V and 3 bases at J, leaving 10 bases unmatched. The CDR3 here is CASTRDRGRGFYNEQFF. The CDR3 DNA sequence: TGTGCCAGCACCCGGGACAGGGGGCGCGGCTTCTACAATGAGCAGTTCTTC.

There are a few counts of this clone. The V and J genes are TRBV5-1 and TRBJ2-7; TRBD1 aligns across 9 bases. This CDR3 has 15 residues. The J segment lost 5 bases and the V segment lost 4 bases, leaving 10 bases of the junction unmatched. The germline CDR1 and CDR2 sequences are SGHRS and YFSETQ. CDR3 region: CASSIGQGPLHEQYF. The CDR3 coding sequence is TGCGCCAGCAGCATCGGACAGGGGCCGCTCCACGAGCAGTACTTC.

This rearrangement joins TRBV30 to TRBJ1-2, with 7 bases lining up with TRBD1. The V segment lost 5 bases and the J segment 7 bases; nucleotides outside the gene matches: 13. Germline loops: CDR1 GTSNPN, CDR2 SVGIG (reference sequence). The CDR3 has 14 amino acids. CDR3 DNA sequence: TGTGCCTGGTCAACCGGGGGACAGTGGGGTGGCTACACCTTC. Translation: CAWSTGGQWGGYTF.

This sequence joins TRBV11-2 and TRBJ1-1; no firm D call. The CDR3 extends over 16 amino acids. Germline V gives CDR1 SGHAT, CDR2 FQNNGV. The V end lost 3 bases, the J end lost 0 bases, and 14 bases lay between the germline ends. Here the CDR3 DNA reads TGTGCCAGCAGCTTTAGACTCTCCGCGGTGAACACTGAAGCTTTCTTT. It translates to CASSFRLSAVNTEAFF.

A single count supports this clone. The chain links TRBV5-4 to TRBJ2-7, with 12 positions matching TRBD2. V lost 5 bases, J lost 6 bases, and 12 bases stayed unmatched. This CDR3 is 16 amino acids long. The germline V gene encodes CDR1 SGHNT and CDR2 YYREEE (reference sequence). The CDR3 bases are TGTGCCAGCAGTTCTCTTCCGGGACTAGCGGGCTTCGAGCAGTACTTC. Encoded protein: CASSSLPGLAGFEQYF.

The chain uses TRBV15 and TRBJ2-7, with a weak D call TRBD1 (5 bases). V was pared by 3 bases and J by 6 bases, with 18 bases between. Looked up from germline, CDR1 is LNHNV and CDR2 is YYDKDF (reference sequence). The CDR3 loop spans 15 amino acids. CDR3 sequence reads: CATSRGRTAFGEQYF. The CDR3 bases are TGTGCCACCAGCAGGGGGCGAACGGCCTTTGGCGAGCAGTACTTC.

The J gene is TRBJ1-2, the V gene TRBV28; 10 nucleotides match TRBD1. This CDR3 region has 15 residues. The V gene's germline CDR1 is MDHEN and CDR2 SYDVKM. The junction had 8 bases not matched to a gene; V was cut back by 3 bases and J by 7 bases. The DNA for the CDR3 is TGTGCCAGCAGTTTGCAGAGACAGGGGGCTGGTGGCTACACCTTC. Protein: CASSLQRQGAGGYTF.

The rearrangement uses TRBV4-3 and TRBJ1-5; D is ambiguous. Germline V gene sequence: CDR1 LGHNA, CDR2 YSLEER. V was cut by 4 bases and J by 3 bases, with 7 bases left in between. The CDR3 covers 13 residues. The CDR3 region has the DNA TGCGCCAGCAGCCGGACCTTCAATCAGCCCCAGCATTTT. Residues: CASSRTFNQPQHF.

This chain joins TRBV5-6 and TRBJ2-3, with D perhaps given as TRBD1 or TRBD2 (5 bases each). The CDR3 loop spans 15 amino acids. V was cut by 4 bases and J by 3 bases, with 15 bases left in between. Germline CDR1 SGHDT, CDR2 YYEEEE. The DNA of the CDR3 is TGTGCCAGCAGCCCCAATCGGGGCAGAACAGATACGCAGTATTTT. Protein: CASSPNRGRTDTQYF.

This chain joins TRBV10-2 and TRBJ2-7; 15 bases line up with TRBD2. Losses at the gene ends were 9 bases for V and 5 bases for J; bases not matched to a gene: 5. This CDR3 has 14 amino acids. Germline V gene lookup returns CDR1 WSHSY and CDR2 SAAADI. The CDR3 loop is CASEGLAGGHEQYF. The CDR3 DNA sequence: TGCGCCAGTGAAGGACTAGCGGGGGGGCACGAGCAGTACTTC.

The V and J genes are TRBV28 and TRBJ2-7, with D possibly being TRBD2 (5 bases). The CDR3 is 16 amino acids. The V gene's germline CDR1 is MDHEN and CDR2 SYDVKM. Trimming stripped 1 base from V and 8 bases from J, with 21 bases between. Written as DNA, the CDR3 is TGTGCCAGCAGTTTATCAGTCTCGCTCCTGGGAGCGAAGCAGTACTTC. This codes for CASSLSVSLLGAKQYF.

The rearrangement joins TRBV4-1 to TRBJ2-3, with D perhaps matching TRBD2 (5 bases). The germline V and J ends were trimmed by 0 bases and 9 bases, with 13 bases remaining between them. The CDR3 consists of 14 residues. Germline V gives CDR1 MGHRA, CDR2 YSYEKL. This chain's CDR3 is CASSQDEVSDTQYF. The CDR3 nucleotides are TGCGCCAGCAGCCAAGATGAGGTTAGCGACACGCAGTATTTT.

The chain carries TRBV27 and TRBJ2-4; 7 bases match TRBD2. The germline V gene has CDR1 MNHEY and CDR2 SMNVEV (reference sequence). After removal of 2 bases from V and 6 bases from J, the junction contained 10 bases not matched to a gene. The CDR3 runs 16 residues. Here the CDR3 reads CASSLAGAVGRNIQYF. CDR3 nucleotide sequence: TGTGCCAGCAGTTTAGCGGGAGCGGTTGGAAGAAACATTCAGTACTTC.